This T cell receptor (beta chain) was captured by sequencing in a study of response to subunit inactivated influenza vaccine (dated by TCRdb to the late 2010s). Some background on the complete study: Deep quantitative profiling of the T cell receptor repertoire was used in the study to follow responses to a trivalent subunit inactivated influenza vaccine. The paper's findings and limits, for the study overall: The authors suggested that each seasonal influenza vaccination may recruit only a limited number of new T cells.

About this clonotype itself: The target of this receptor is not known. Per-nucleotide qualities are absent, and no much larger clonotype sits a single base away.

From the germline V gene, CDR1 is ENHRY and CDR2 is SYGVKD. V is pruned by 4 bases and J by 4 bases, leaving 6 bases of the junction without a gene match. The CDR3 has 16 amino acids, counting the end cysteine and phenylalanine. Only the CDR3 portion is preserved as DNA: 48 bases, with reading frame beginning at the first base. Libraries were made using RT-PCR. Sequencing was performed on an Illumina HiSeq 2500. TCRdb's own reprocessing of the public reads used fastp at Q25 and MiXCR and kept productive beta chains. Every distinct CDR3 protein forms one entry, paired with its most common genes and DNA. The sample table records under 550,000 distinct CDR3 sequences; under 8.5% of these occur just once. Around 14% of the sample is held by the ten biggest clonotypes.

The rearrangement joined TRBV10-3 to TRBJ2-3; 12 bases in the junction line up with TRBD2. The origin of this receptor is a man between 50 and 69 years old who received an inactivated influenza vaccine. Donor details come from another sample of the same person, matched by shared clones. Source: PBMCs from blood, taken around 25 months after vaccination. The sequenced DNA: TGTGCCATCAGTGTCTCTAGCGGGAGGGCCTCAGATACGCAGTATTTT. This encodes CAISVSSGRASDTQYF.